The clone carrying this T cell receptor (beta chain) occurred once. Its antigen is unknown. Germline values: CDR1 SGHTA, CDR2 FQGTGA. The CDR3 runs 13 residues. Trimming removed 4 bases from V and 5 bases from J, with 12 bases in between. Profiling relied on immunoSEQ multiplex PCR, and the TCRdb table lists in-frame clones only, not all of them. There are about 62,000 clones in the sample; less than 85% occur only once, and roughly a tenth lies in the top ten. This sample was included in a study of OX40 agonist ivuxolimab in advanced cancers. Overall study: The drug used for patients, ivuxolimab, was an agonistic anti-OX40 (CD134) antibody. The dose-escalation cohort had hepatocellular carcinoma, melanoma, renal cell or head and neck cancer. Study-wide points: Doses of 0.1 to 3.0 mg/kg were accompanied by clonal expansion of CD4+ and CD8+ blood T cells by week 6.

This sequence originates from an adult with an advanced solid tumor such as melanoma, head and neck, liver or kidney cancer. Sequenced material: CD4+ or CD8+ T cells sorted from blood, taken in a trial of the OX40 agonist ivuxolimab. The chain combines TRBV7-3 with TRBJ2-7; D gene ambiguous. Written as DNA, the CDR3 is TGTGCCAGCAGCTCCTATGGTGGTAACGAGCAGTACTTC. Translating gives CASSSYGGNEQYF.